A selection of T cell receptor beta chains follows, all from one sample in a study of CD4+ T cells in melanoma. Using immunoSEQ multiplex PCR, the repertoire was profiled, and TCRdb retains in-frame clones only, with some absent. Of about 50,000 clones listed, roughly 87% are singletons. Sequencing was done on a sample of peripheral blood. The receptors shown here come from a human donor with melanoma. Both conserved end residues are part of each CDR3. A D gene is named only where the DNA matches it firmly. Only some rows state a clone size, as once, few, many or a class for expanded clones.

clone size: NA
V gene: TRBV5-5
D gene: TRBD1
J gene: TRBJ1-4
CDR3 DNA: TGTGCCAGCAGCTTGAACAGGGGAAGTTTTAACGAAAAACTGTTTTTT
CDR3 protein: CASSLNRGSFNEKLFF

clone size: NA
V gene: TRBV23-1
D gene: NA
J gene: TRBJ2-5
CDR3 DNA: TGCGCCAGCAGTCAATCCTCGACTAGACGAGAGACCCAGTACTTC
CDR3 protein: CASSQSSTRRETQYF

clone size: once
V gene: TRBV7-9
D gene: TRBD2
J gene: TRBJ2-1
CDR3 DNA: TGTGCCAGCAGTTCAGCGGGGGGGCCAACCAATGAGCAGTTCTTC
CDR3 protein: CASSSAGGPTNEQFF

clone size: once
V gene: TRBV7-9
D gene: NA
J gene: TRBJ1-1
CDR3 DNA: TGTGCCAGCAGCTTAGGGACAGACAACACTGAAGCTTTCTTT
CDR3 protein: CASSLGTDNTEAFF

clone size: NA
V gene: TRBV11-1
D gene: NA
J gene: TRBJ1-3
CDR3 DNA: TGTGCCAGCAGCTCCGGCACGAGCTCTGGAAACACCATATATTTT
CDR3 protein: CASSSGTSSGNTIYF

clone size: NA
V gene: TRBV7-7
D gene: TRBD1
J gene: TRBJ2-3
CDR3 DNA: TGTGCTAGCAGCGCGGGACAGGTTAGCACAGATACGCAGTATTTT
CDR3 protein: CASSAGQVSTDTQYF

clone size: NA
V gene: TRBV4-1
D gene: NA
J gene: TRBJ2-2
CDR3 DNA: TGCGCCAGCAGCCAAGGATGGACAAGGCCTAGTAACACCGGGGAGCTGTTTTTT
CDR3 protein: CASSQGWTRPSNTGELFF

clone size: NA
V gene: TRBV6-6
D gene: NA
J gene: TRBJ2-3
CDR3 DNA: TGTGCCAGCAGTCCAATGTCAGATACGCAGTATTTT
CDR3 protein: CASSPMSDTQYF

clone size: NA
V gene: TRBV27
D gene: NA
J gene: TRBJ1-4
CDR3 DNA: TGTGCCAGCAGTTTAGGGGTTGGGGGTGCGCATGAAAAACTGTTTTTT
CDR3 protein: CASSLGVGGAHEKLFF

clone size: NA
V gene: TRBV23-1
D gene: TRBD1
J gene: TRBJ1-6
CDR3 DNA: TGCGCCAGCAGTGACAGGGAACCAGATTCACCCCTCCACTTT
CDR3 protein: CASSDREPDSPLHF

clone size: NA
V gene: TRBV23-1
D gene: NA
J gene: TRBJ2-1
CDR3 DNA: TGCGCCAGCAGTCATAGGCGATATACTGAGCAGTTCTTC
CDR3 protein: CASSHRRYTEQFF

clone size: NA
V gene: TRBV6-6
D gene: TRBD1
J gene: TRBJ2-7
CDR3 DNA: TGTGCCAGCAGACGGACAGGGGCCTACGAGCAGTACTTC
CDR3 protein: CASRRTGAYEQYF

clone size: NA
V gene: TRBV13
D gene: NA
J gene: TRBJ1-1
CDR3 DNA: TGTGCCAGCAGCTTAGGACGCGGGACACATAACACTGAAGCTTTCTTT
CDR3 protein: CASSLGRGTHNTEAFF

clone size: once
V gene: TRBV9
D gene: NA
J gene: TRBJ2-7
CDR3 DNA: TGTGCCAGCAGCAAGGCAGGGATCGCCGAGCAGTACTTC
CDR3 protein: CASSKAGIAEQYF

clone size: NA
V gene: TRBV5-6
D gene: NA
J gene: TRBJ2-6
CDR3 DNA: TGTGCCAGCAGCTTGGCCCTGAAGTCCTCTGGGGCCAACGTCCTGACTTTC
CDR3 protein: CASSLALKSSGANVLTF

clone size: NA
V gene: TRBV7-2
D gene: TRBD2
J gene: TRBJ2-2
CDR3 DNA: TGTGCCAGCAGCCCTAGACTAGCGGGGGGTAGCACCGGGGAGCTGTTTTTT
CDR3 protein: CASSPRLAGGSTGELFF

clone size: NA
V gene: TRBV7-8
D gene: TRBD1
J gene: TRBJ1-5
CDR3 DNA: TGTGCCAGCAGCCCTTCACAGGGGGTTGATCAGCCCCAGCATTTT
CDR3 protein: CASSPSQGVDQPQHF

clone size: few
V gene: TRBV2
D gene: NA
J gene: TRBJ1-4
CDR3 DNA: TGTGCCAGCAGGAAACAGCCCCATCCAAATGAAAAACTGTTTTTT
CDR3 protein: CASRKQPHPNEKLFF